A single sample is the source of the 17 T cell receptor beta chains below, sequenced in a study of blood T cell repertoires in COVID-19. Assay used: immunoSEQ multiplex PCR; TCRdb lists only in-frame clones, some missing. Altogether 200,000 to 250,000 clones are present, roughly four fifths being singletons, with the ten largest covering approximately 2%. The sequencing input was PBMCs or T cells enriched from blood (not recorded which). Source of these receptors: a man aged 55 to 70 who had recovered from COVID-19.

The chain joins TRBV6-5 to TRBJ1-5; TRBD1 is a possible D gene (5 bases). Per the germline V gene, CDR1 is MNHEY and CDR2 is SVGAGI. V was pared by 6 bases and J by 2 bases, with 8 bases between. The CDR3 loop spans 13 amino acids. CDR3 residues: CASSSRGNQPQHF. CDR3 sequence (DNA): TGTGCCAGCAGCTCCAGGGGCAATCAGCCCCAGCATTTT.

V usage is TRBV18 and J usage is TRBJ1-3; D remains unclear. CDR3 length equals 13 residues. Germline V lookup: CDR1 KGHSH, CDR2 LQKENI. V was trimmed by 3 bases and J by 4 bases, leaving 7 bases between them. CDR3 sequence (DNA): TGTGCCAGCTCACCCCTACCCGGAAACACCATATATTTT. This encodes CASSPLPGNTIYF.

The CDR3 here is CAWNRDRNYGYTF. The CDR3, as DNA: TGTGCCTGGAACCGGGACAGAAACTATGGCTACACCTTC. The chain links TRBV30 to TRBJ1-2, with TRBD1 matching 7 bases. J lost 2 bases, V lost 4 bases, and 4 bases had no gene match. The CDR3 loop spans 13 amino acids. The germline V gene encodes CDR1 GTSNPN and CDR2 SVGIG (reference sequence). Variable domain in full (rest from reference TRBV30 and TRBJ1-2): SQTIHQWPATLVQPVGSPLSLECTVEGTSNPNLYWYRQAAGRGLQLLFYSVGIGQISSEVPQNLSASRPQDRQFILSSKKLLLSDSGFYLCAWNRDRNYGYTFGSGTRLTVV.

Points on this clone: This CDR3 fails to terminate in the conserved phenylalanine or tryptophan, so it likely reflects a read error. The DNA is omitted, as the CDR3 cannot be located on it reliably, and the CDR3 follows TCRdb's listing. The CDR3 sequence: CASSERVDSRTLH. This chain connects TRBV2 to TRBJ1-1; TRBD1, the table's D call, lacks a check against the DNA. Germline V gene sequence: CDR1 SNHLY, CDR2 FYNNEI. Both ends counted, the CDR3 spans 13 residues.

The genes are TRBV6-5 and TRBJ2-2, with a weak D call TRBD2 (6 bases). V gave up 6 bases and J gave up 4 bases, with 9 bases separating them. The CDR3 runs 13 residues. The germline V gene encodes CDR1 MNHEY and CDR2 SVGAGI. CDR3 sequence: CASRGGRTGELFF. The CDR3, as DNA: TGTGCCAGCAGGGGGGGTCGCACCGGGGAGCTGTTTTTT.

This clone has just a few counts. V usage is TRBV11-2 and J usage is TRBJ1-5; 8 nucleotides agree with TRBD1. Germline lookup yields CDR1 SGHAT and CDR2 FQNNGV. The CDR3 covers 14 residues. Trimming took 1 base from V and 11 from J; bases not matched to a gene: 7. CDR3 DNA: TGTGCCAGCAGCTTAGGATCAACAGGGGGAGCCCAGCATTTT. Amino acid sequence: CASSLGSTGGAQHF. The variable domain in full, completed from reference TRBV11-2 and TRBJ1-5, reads EAGVAQSPRYKIIEKRQSVAFWCNPISGHATLYWYQQILGQGPKLLIQFQNNGVVDDSQLPKDRFSAERLKGVDSTLKIQPAKLEDSAVYLCASSLGSTGGAQHFGDGTRLSIL.

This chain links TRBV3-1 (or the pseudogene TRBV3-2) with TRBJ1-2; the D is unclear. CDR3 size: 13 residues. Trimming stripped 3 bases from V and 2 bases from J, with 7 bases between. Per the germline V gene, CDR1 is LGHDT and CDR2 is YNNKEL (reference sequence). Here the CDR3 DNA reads TGTGCCAGCAGCCACGAGGCAAACTATGGCTACACCTTC. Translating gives CASSHEANYGYTF.

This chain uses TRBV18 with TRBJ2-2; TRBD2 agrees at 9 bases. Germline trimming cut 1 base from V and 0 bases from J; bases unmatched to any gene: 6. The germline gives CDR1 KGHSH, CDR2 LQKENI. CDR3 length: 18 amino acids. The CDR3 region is CASSPQPSGASNTGELFF. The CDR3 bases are TGTGCCAGCTCACCACAACCTAGCGGGGCCTCGAACACCGGGGAGCTGTTTTTT.

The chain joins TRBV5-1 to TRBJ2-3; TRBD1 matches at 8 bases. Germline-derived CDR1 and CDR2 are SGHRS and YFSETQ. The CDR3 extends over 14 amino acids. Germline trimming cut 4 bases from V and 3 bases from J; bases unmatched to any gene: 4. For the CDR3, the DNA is TGCGCCAGCAGCGCGGACAGGGTTACAGATACGCAGTATTTT. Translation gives CASSADRVTDTQYF.

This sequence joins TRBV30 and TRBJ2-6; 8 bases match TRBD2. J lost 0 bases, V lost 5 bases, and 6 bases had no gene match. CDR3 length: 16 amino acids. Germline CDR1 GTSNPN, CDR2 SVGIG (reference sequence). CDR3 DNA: TGTGCCTGGGCAATCGGGGGGGGCTCTGGGGCCAACGTCCTGACTTTC. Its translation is CAWAIGGGSGANVLTF.

The DNA for the CDR3 is TGTGCCAGTAGTCCAACCGGGACAGGGCATTATGGCTACACCTTC. Its translation: CASSPTGTGHYGYTF. The V call is TRBV19, the J call TRBJ1-2; 9 bases agree with TRBD1. The V gene's germline CDR1 is LNHDA and CDR2 SQIVND (reference sequence). V dropped 5 bases and J dropped 5; count of bases not matched to a gene: 9. The CDR3 runs to 15 residues. Supplemented by reference TRBV19 and TRBJ1-2, the full variable domain reads DGGITQSPKYLFRKEGQNVTLSCEQNLNHDAMYWYRQDPGQGLRLIYYSQIVNDFQKGDIAEGYSVSREKKESFPLTVTSAQKNPTAFYLCASSPTGTGHYGYTFGSGTRLTVV.

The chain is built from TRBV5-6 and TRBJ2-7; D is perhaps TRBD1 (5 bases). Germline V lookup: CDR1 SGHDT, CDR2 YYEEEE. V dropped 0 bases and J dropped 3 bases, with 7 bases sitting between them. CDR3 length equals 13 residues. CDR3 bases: TGTGCCAGCAGCTTGGACGGACACTACGAGCAGTACTTC. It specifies CASSLDGHYEQYF. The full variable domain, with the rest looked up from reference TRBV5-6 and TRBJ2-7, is DAGVTQSPTHLIKTRGQQVTLRCSPKSGHDTVSWYQQALGQGPQFIFQYYEEEERQRGNFPDRFSGHQFPNYSSELNVNALLLGDSALYLCASSLDGHYEQYFGPGTRLTVT.

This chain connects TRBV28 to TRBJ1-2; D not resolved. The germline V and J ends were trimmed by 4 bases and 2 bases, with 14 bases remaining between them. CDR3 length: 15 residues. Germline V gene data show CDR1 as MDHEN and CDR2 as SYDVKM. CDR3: CASSSPEFANYGYTF. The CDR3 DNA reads TGTGCCAGCAGTTCCCCAGAATTCGCCAACTATGGCTACACCTTC.

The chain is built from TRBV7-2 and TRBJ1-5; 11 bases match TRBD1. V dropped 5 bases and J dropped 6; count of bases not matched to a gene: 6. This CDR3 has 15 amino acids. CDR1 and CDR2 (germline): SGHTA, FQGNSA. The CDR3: CASSQGGTGGQPQHF. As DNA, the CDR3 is TGTGCCAGCAGCCAAGGGGGGACAGGGGGTCAGCCCCAGCATTTT.

This CDR3 reads CASSPREGNSPLHF. The CDR3 DNA sequence: TGCGCCAGCAGCCCTCGGGAGGGGAACTCACCCCTCCACTTT. The chain recombines TRBV5-1 with TRBJ1-6; D is perhaps TRBD1 (5 bases). From germline, CDR1 is SGHRS and CDR2 YFSETQ. This CDR3 has 14 residues. Trimming removed 4 bases from V and 10 bases from J, with 15 bases in between.

The CDR3 DNA reads TGTGCCAGCAGCCCAAACGACAGGCTCACTGAAGCTTTCTTT. Translated, it gives CASSPNDRLTEAFF. V gene TRBV4-2 combines with J gene TRBJ1-1, with D possibly matching TRBD1 (6 bases). The V end lost 4 bases, the J end lost 4 bases, and 13 bases lay between the germline ends. Germline V gene sequence: CDR1 LGHNA, CDR2 YNFKEQ. The CDR3 runs 14 residues.

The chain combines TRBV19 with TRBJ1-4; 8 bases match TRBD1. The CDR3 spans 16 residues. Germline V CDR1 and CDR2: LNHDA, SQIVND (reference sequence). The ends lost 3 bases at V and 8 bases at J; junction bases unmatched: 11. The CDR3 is CASSIVGQGLGEKLFF. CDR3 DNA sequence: TGTGCCAGTAGTATCGTTGGACAGGGTCTAGGGGAAAAACTGTTTTTT.